One and the same sample provided the 24 T cell receptor beta chains below, sequenced in a study of T cell responses to AZD1222 COVID-19 vaccine. Here immunoSEQ multiplex PCR was the method, and the copy in TCRdb shows in-frame clones only, minus some. Seen here are over 100,000 clones, under 90% observed once, and the top ten hold about a fifth. The sample in question was peripheral blood, obtained on day 0 of AZD1222 vaccination. Every receptor here comes from an adult in good health.

J is TRBJ2-5 and V is TRBV4-3, with 7 bases matching TRBD1. The V segment lost 0 bases and the J segment 4 bases; nucleotides outside the gene matches: 8. The germline gives CDR1 LGHNA, CDR2 YSLEER. The CDR3 sequence is 16 residues long. The CDR3 loop is CASSQDAWTGGETQYF. The CDR3 DNA sequence: TGCGCCAGCAGCCAAGACGCATGGACAGGAGGAGAGACCCAGTACTTC.

The genes are TRBV6-2 or TRBV6-3 and TRBJ2-1; D is possibly TRBD1 or TRBD2 (5 bases each). CDR1 is MNHEY and CDR2 is SVGEGT in the germline V gene. This CDR3 region has 15 residues. Trimming stripped 0 bases from V and 9 bases from J, with 15 bases between. The CDR3 protein is CASSYSSSNGAEQFF. Written as DNA, the CDR3 is TGTGCCAGCAGTTACTCGTCTAGCAACGGGGCTGAGCAGTTCTTC.

Of note for this clone: Sequence at one end of the junction differs from germline and may be a read error. The V and J genes are TRBV7-7 and TRBJ2-5; D is possibly TRBD1 (6 bases). CDR3 length: 16 residues. Germline CDR1 SSHAT, CDR2 FNYEAQ (reference sequence). CDR3 DNA: TGTGCTAGCAGCCCGACCTTGGGGGCGGTCGGGGAGACCCAGTACTTC. Its protein product is CASSPTLGAVGETQYF.

This clone has just one count. J is TRBJ1-2 and V is TRBV11-1; maybe TRBD1 (6 bases). This CDR3 is 14 amino acids long. Germline V gene lookup returns CDR1 SGHAT and CDR2 FQDESV (reference sequence). The V gene lost 5 bases and the J gene lost 6 bases, with 16 bases spanning the gap. CDR3 protein: CASSQSQGDNGYTF. The CDR3, as DNA: TGTGCCAGCAGCCAGTCACAGGGTGACAATGGCTACACCTTC.

The CDR3: CASSLAYVTDTQYF. CDR3 nucleotides: TGTGCCAGCAGCTTGGCGTACGTCACAGATACGCAGTATTTT. The rearrangement uses TRBV5-4 and TRBJ2-3, with unresolved D. This CDR3 contains 14 residues. CDR1 and CDR2 (germline): SGHNT, YYREEE (reference sequence). Trimming stripped 0 bases from V and 2 bases from J, with 7 bases between.

The chain is built from TRBV5-8 and TRBJ2-7; D may be TRBD1 (6 bases). V was shortened by 1 base and J by 3 bases, with 17 bases between the two germline ends. The CDR3 consists of 16 residues. The V gene's germline CDR1 is SGHTS and CDR2 YDEGEE. CDR3: CASSLRGTMEDYEQYF. The CDR3 region has the DNA TGTGCCAGCAGCTTGAGGGGGACGATGGAGGACTACGAGCAGTACTTC.

V gene TRBV28 combines with J gene TRBJ1-2; 8 bases line up with TRBD1. Germline CDR1 and CDR2: MDHEN and SYDVKM. V lost 4 bases and J lost 4; bases outside the gene matches: 5. The CDR3 has 14 residues. The CDR3 loop is CASSSPGQAYGYTF. CDR3 in DNA: TGTGCCAGCAGTTCACCGGGACAGGCCTATGGCTACACCTTC.

V gene TRBV6-1 combines with J gene TRBJ1-4; D perhaps matches TRBD1 (6 bases). Germline V gene data show CDR1 as MNHNS and CDR2 as SASEGT. Trimming pared 1 base from V and 5 bases from J, leaving 17 bases between. The CDR3 is 17 residues long. Here the CDR3 reads CASSEGVGTGGNEKLFF. For the CDR3, the DNA is TGTGCCAGCAGTGAAGGGGTGGGGACGGGGGGCAATGAAAAACTGTTTTTT.

CDR3 bases: TGCGCCAGCACGCCCGGGGGGAACACCGGGGAGCTGTTTTTT. This gives the protein CASTPGGNTGELFF. The V gene is TRBV5-1, the J gene TRBJ2-2; weak D call: TRBD2 (6 bases). The CDR3 is 14 residues long. Germline V gene data show CDR1 as SGHRS and CDR2 as YFSETQ. V lost 6 bases and J lost 1, with 10 bases in between.

The V gene is TRBV5-1, the J gene TRBJ2-3, with D possibly being TRBD1 (6 bases). From germline, CDR1 is SGHRS and CDR2 YFSETQ. CDR3 length: 13 amino acids. V lost 7 bases and J lost 7, with 16 bases in between. CDR3 in amino acids: CASSDSGGYTQYF. The CDR3 bases are TGCGCCAGCTCGGACAGCGGTGGGTATACGCAGTATTTT. Complete variable domain (other parts from reference TRBV5-1 and TRBJ2-3): KAGVTQTPRYLIKTRGQQVTLSCSPISGHRSVSWYQQTPGQGLQFLFEYFSETQRNKGNFPGRFSGRQFSNSRSEMNVSTLELGDSALYLCASSDSGGYTQYFGPGTRLTVL.

V is TRBV2 and J is TRBJ1-2; D is perhaps TRBD1 (6 bases). The CDR3 has 14 amino acids. The germline gives CDR1 SNHLY, CDR2 FYNNEI. The V end lost 4 bases, the J end lost 6 bases, and 15 bases lay between the germline ends. The CDR3 DNA is TGTGCCAGCAGTGGTGTCGGGGGCGGGAATGGCTACACCTTC. Translation gives CASSGVGGGNGYTF.

The chain is built from TRBV15 and TRBJ2-7; D uncertain. V dropped 0 bases and J dropped 6 bases, with 15 bases sitting between them. CDR1 is LNHNV and CDR2 is YYDKDF in the germline V gene (reference sequence). The CDR3 covers 15 residues. This chain's CDR3 is CATSRDLSGIGEQYF. CDR3 sequence (DNA): TGTGCCACCAGCAGAGATTTGTCAGGTATAGGCGAGCAGTACTTC.

The V and J genes are TRBV2 and TRBJ1-1, with a tentative D call TRBD1 (5 bases). The CDR3 extends over 14 amino acids. V was clipped by 0 bases and J by 8 bases, with 13 bases between them. Germline loops: CDR1 SNHLY, CDR2 FYNNEI. The CDR3 loop reads CASSEAGWRDEAFF. The CDR3, as DNA: TGTGCCAGCAGTGAAGCTGGGTGGAGGGACGAAGCTTTCTTT.

The table lists this clone with a few counts. The rearrangement joins TRBV2 to TRBJ1-2; D is perhaps TRBD1 (6 bases). V shed 7 bases and J shed 4 bases, with 19 bases lying between them. This CDR3 spans 15 amino acids. The germline V gene encodes CDR1 SNHLY and CDR2 FYNNEI. CDR3 nucleotides: TGTGCCAGCACCAAGACAGGCCAGGGGTCCTATGGCTACACCTTC. It is translated as CASTKTGQGSYGYTF.

The chain joins TRBV10-1 to TRBJ1-6, with D perhaps matching TRBD1 (5 bases). The V end was cut by 2 bases, the J end by 10 bases, with 12 bases between. CDR3 length equals 14 residues. The germline V gene encodes CDR1 WNHNN and CDR2 SYGVQD (reference sequence). The CDR3 here is CASSEQGAGSPLHF. DNA of the CDR3: TGCGCCAGCAGTGAGCAGGGCGCTGGGTCACCCCTCCACTTT.

The genes are TRBV29-1 and TRBJ2-2; 8 bases map to TRBD1. The junction had 8 bases not matched to a gene; V was cut back by 4 bases and J by 4 bases. The CDR3 is 15 residues long. Germline CDR1 SQVTM, CDR2 ANQGSEA. The CDR3 coding sequence is TGCAGCGTTGTTTTCCGCAGGGGGCGCACCGGGGAGCTGTTTTTT. It specifies CSVVFRRGRTGELFF.

The chain joins TRBV2 to TRBJ2-1, with 10 bases aligning to TRBD2. The V gene end was trimmed by 6 bases and the J gene end by 2 bases; junction bases not matched to a gene: 4. The germline gives CDR1 SNHLY, CDR2 FYNNEI. This CDR3 comprises 15 residues. The CDR3 sequence: CASRVAGGPYNEQFF. The CDR3 coding sequence is TGTGCCAGCAGGGTAGCGGGGGGACCCTACAATGAGCAGTTCTTC.

The DNA of the CDR3 is TGTGCCAGCACCATGGACAGGGCTCAGCCCCAGCATTTT. This gives the protein CASTMDRAQPQHF. The chain carries TRBV7-9 and TRBJ1-5; TRBD1 aligns across 8 bases. This CDR3 region has 13 residues. Germline V gene data show CDR1 as SEHNR and CDR2 as FQNEAQ (reference sequence). With 7 bases clipped from V and 6 bases from J, the junction kept 5 bases outside the gene matches.

The CDR3 DNA reads TGTGCCAGCTCACCGCCGGCAGCCAGCGGTCAAAAACTGTTTTTT. This encodes CASSPPAASGQKLFF. The V and J genes are TRBV18 and TRBJ1-4; D is unresolved. The CDR3 length is 15 residues. Germline CDR1 is KGHSH and CDR2 is LQKENI. Trimming left V 3 bases short and J 9 bases short, with 17 bases between.

The rearrangement joins TRBV13 to TRBJ2-7, with 7 bases aligning to TRBD1. Trimming removed 5 bases from V and 2 bases from J; junction bases left unmatched: 6. Germline values: CDR1 PRHDT, CDR2 FYEKMQ (reference sequence). This CDR3 spans 14 amino acids. The DNA for the CDR3 is TGTGCCAGCAGCCCGGGACAGTCGACCTACGAGCAGTACTTC. This codes for CASSPGQSTYEQYF.

This clone was recorded only once. V and J are TRBV3-1 (or the pseudogene TRBV3-2) and TRBJ1-5; D perhaps matches TRBD1 (5 bases). Germline V CDR1 and CDR2: LGHDT, YNNKEL (reference sequence). Trimming took off 0 bases at V and 1 base at J, with 7 bases between the two ends. The CDR3 extends over 15 amino acids. The CDR3 sequence: CASSQEGGSNQPQHF. The CDR3 nucleotides are TGTGCCAGCAGCCAAGAGGGGGGGAGCAATCAGCCCCAGCATTTT.

The genes are TRBV28 and TRBJ1-5; D is unresolved. Trimming pared 7 bases from V and 9 bases from J, leaving 13 bases between. This CDR3 has 12 amino acids. Germline CDR1 reads MDHEN; CDR2 reads SYDVKM. CDR3 DNA sequence: TGTGCCAGCAACCAGGACCCGGGGCCCCAGCATTTT. Protein product: CASNQDPGPQHF.

This clone has more than one count but fewer than ten. V gene TRBV5-1 combines with J gene TRBJ2-1; TRBD2 matches 8 bases. This CDR3 has 16 amino acids. V trimming: 3 bases; J trimming: 6 bases; junction bases outside the gene matches: 11. Germline values: CDR1 SGHRS, CDR2 YFSETQ. The CDR3 loop is CASSSYLGGAGNEQFF. CDR3 nucleotide sequence: TGCGCCAGCAGCTCTTATCTCGGGGGGGCCGGCAATGAGCAGTTCTTC.

This chain links TRBV20-1 with TRBJ2-7; D remains ambiguous. The V and J ends lost 6 bases and 2 bases respectively, with 8 bases between them. The CDR3 totals 11 residues. The germline CDR1 and CDR2 sequences are DFQATT and SNEGSKA (reference sequence). CDR3 DNA: TGCAGTGCGGCAAACGCCTACGAGCAGTACTTC. Translating it yields CSAANAYEQYF.